The clone carrying this T cell receptor beta chain was detected ten times or more. No antigen is known for it. The data derive from a study of T cells in Graves' hyperthyroidism and ophthalmopathy. Study-wide results and limits: Expanded thyroid clonotypes (above 0.001) were mostly also found in blood. Ophthalmopathy prediction by the model preceded onset by a median approximately six months.

Regions amplified from RNA transcripts were the TCR beta CDR3 regions. A set of HTBI primers served as the primers for a first-round RT-PCR of the TCR CDR3. TCRdb redid the calling of the multiplex PCR reads with MiXCR, one entry per CDR3 protein. The sample lists roughly 300,000 distinct CDR3 sequences; more than 11% were seen once. Researchers defined stable Graves' hyperthyroidism as no ophthalmopathy progression within 18 months. This receptor was identified in a woman aged 25 to 39 with Graves' hyperthyroidism. Sequencing was carried out using blood.

The CDR3 DNA is TGTGCCAGCAGTGAAACCGGCGGGACCCAAGAGACCCAGTACTTC. Its protein is CASSETGGTQETQYF. The genes are TRBV2 and TRBJ2-5, with TRBD2 as a possible D gene (6 bases). The ends were cut back, 2 bases at V and 1 base at J, with 11 bases in the middle. Germline assignment: CDR1 SNHLY and CDR2 FYNNEI. CDR3 length: 15 amino acids.